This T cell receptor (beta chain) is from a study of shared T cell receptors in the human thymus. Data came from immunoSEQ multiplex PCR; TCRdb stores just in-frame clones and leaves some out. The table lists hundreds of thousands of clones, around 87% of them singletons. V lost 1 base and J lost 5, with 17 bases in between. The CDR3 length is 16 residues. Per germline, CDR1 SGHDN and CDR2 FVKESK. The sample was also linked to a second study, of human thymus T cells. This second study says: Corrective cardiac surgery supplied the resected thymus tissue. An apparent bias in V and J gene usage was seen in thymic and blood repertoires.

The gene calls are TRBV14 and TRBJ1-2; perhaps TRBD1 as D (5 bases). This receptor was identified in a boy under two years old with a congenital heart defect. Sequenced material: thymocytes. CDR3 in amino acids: CASSQVGRDGEYGYTF. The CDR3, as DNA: TGTGCCAGCAGCCAAGTAGGCAGGGATGGTGAATATGGCTACACCTTC.